Shown below are 31 T cell receptor beta chains from a single sample sequenced in a study of shared clonotypes between healthy human individuals. CD45RO-negative CD8 cells positively selected for CCR7 made up the naive population, which excluded terminally differentiated effector memory CD45RA+ cells. The protocol was immunoSEQ multiplex PCR, while the TCRdb copy is restricted to in-frame clones and leaves out a portion. The table records about 2 million clones, about 94% of them present only once. The sample taken for sequencing was naive CD8+ T cells sorted from blood. The source of these receptors is a man younger than 30 in good health.

The rearrangement joins TRBV5-4 to TRBJ2-2, with 7 bases fitting TRBD1. The germline V gene has CDR1 SGHNT and CDR2 YYREEE (reference sequence). The CDR3 covers 16 residues. After removal of 4 bases from V and 1 base from J, the junction contained 7 bases not matched to a gene. In DNA form, the CDR3 reads TGTGCCAGCAGCGGAGCCGGGACAGAGAACACCGGGGAGCTGTTTTTT. Its protein is CASSGAGTENTGELFF.

The chain is built from TRBV6-6 and TRBJ2-5; possibly TRBD1 for D (5 bases). V was trimmed by 4 bases and J by 1 base, leaving 13 bases between them. CDR1 is MNHNY and CDR2 is SVGAGI in the germline V gene (reference sequence). The CDR3 spans 15 residues. The CDR3 here is CASSSETVIQETQYF. The CDR3 DNA reads as TGTGCCAGCAGTTCAGAGACAGTGATCCAAGAGACCCAGTACTTC.

The genes are TRBV7-2 and TRBJ1-1; D may be TRBD1 (5 bases). The CDR3 is made up of 14 amino acids. With 4 bases removed from V and 1 base from J, the gap between germline ends came to 10 bases. The germline V gene encodes CDR1 SGHTA and CDR2 FQGNSA. The CDR3 here is CASSWGRRNTEAFF. The CDR3, as DNA: TGTGCCAGCAGCTGGGGACGGAGGAACACTGAAGCTTTCTTT.

The chain combines TRBV7-2 with TRBJ2-7; 7 bases line up with TRBD1. Per the germline V gene, CDR1 is SGHTA and CDR2 is FQGNSA. Unmatched junction bases numbered 7, after V lost 5 bases and J lost 0 bases. The CDR3 runs 15 residues. The CDR3 nucleotides read TGTGCCAGCAGCCGCCGGGACAGCAGCTCCTACGAGCAGTACTTC. Encoded protein: CASSRRDSSSYEQYF.

The rearrangement joins TRBV5-4 to TRBJ2-1; maybe TRBD2 (6 bases). This CDR3 region has 15 residues. Per the germline V gene, CDR1 is SGHNT and CDR2 is YYREEE (reference sequence). V was cut by 6 bases and J by 0 bases, with 13 bases left in between. In DNA form, the CDR3 reads TGTGCCAGCACTGGTGGAGCGGGCTCCTACAATGAGCAGTTCTTC. Translated, it gives CASTGGAGSYNEQFF. The full variable domain, completed using reference TRBV5-4 and TRBJ2-1, is ETGVTQSPTHLIKTRGQQVTLRCSSQSGHNTVSWYQQALGQGPQFIFQYYREEENGRGNFPPRFSGLQFPNYSSELNVNALELDDSALYLCASTGGAGSYNEQFFGPGTRLTVL.

The gene calls are TRBV5-6 and TRBJ1-1; D gene ambiguous. V lost 0 bases to trimming and J lost 0 bases, with 12 bases between them. Germline V gives CDR1 SGHDT, CDR2 YYEEEE. This CDR3 spans 16 amino acids. The CDR3 bases are TGTGCCAGCAGCTTGGGGGCGGGAACCTTGAACACTGAAGCTTTCTTT. Its protein product is CASSLGAGTLNTEAFF.

This chain connects TRBV5-4 to TRBJ2-7, with 7 bases matching TRBD1. The trim removed 4 bases at V and 2 bases at J, leaving 9 bases unmatched. The CDR3 is 15 residues long. Germline V lookup: CDR1 SGHNT, CDR2 YYREEE (reference sequence). The CDR3 nucleotides are TGTGCCAGCAGCAAAGGGGGCGAAACCCCCTACGAGCAGTACTTC. Translation gives CASSKGGETPYEQYF.

The V call is TRBV6-1, the J call TRBJ1-1; D remains ambiguous. CDR1 MNHNS and CDR2 SASEGT come from the germline V gene. The V end lost 7 bases, the J end lost 4 bases, and 7 bases lay between the germline ends. The CDR3 is 11 amino acids. The CDR3 loop is CASNYGTEAFF. The CDR3 bases are TGTGCCAGCAATTACGGCACTGAAGCTTTCTTT.

On this clone: This specimen includes other DNA sequences encoding the same CDR3. This chain joins TRBV19 and TRBJ2-7, with TRBD2 matching over 8 bases. V dropped 1 base and J dropped 2; count of bases not matched to a gene: 1. Germline CDR1 LNHDA, CDR2 SQIVND (reference sequence). The length of the CDR3 is 14 residues. The CDR3 sequence is CASSIGGGPYEQYF. The CDR3 nucleotides read TGTGCCAGTAGTATAGGCGGGGGGCCCTACGAGCAGTACTTC. The full variable domain, completed using reference TRBV19 and TRBJ2-7, is DGGITQSPKYLFRKEGQNVTLSCEQNLNHDAMYWYRQDPGQGLRLIYYSQIVNDFQKGDIAEGYSVSREKKESFPLTVTSAQKNPTAFYLCASSIGGGPYEQYFGPGTRLTVT.

The sample holds one count of this clone. The V and J genes are TRBV2 and TRBJ2-1, with TRBD2 matching 9 bases. Germline values: CDR1 SNHLY, CDR2 FYNNEI. The CDR3 runs 17 residues. J was trimmed by 2 bases and V by 1 base; bases with no gene match: 6. CDR3 loop: CASSEGVAGGPYNEQFF. In DNA, the CDR3 is TGTGCCAGCAGTGAAGGAGTCGCGGGAGGGCCCTACAATGAGCAGTTCTTC.

The sample holds one count of this clone. The V call is TRBV5-4, the J call TRBJ2-7, with TRBD2 matching over 7 bases. CDR3 length: 15 amino acids. The V and J ends lost 10 bases and 2 bases, in that order; junction bases with no gene match: 15. CDR1 is SGHNT, CDR2 YYREEE, per germline (reference sequence). The DNA of the CDR3 is TGTGCCTACTCCCAATATTCGGGGGGAGCCTACGAGCAGTACTTC. Translating gives CAYSQYSGGAYEQYF. The full variable domain, its missing parts supplied by reference TRBV5-4 and TRBJ2-7, is ETGVTQSPTHLIKTRGQQVTLRCSSQSGHNTVSWYQQALGQGPQFIFQYYREEENGRGNFPPRFSGLQFPNYSSELNVNALELDDSALYLCAYSQYSGGAYEQYFGPGTRLTVT.

The chain carries TRBV6-1 and TRBJ1-5; D ambiguous. Trimming shortened V by 7 bases and J by 6 bases, and 13 bases separated the two germline ends. The CDR3 is 13 residues long. The germline V gene has CDR1 MNHNS and CDR2 SASEGT. The CDR3 DNA follows: TGTGCCAGCACCTCGGAGTGGGGTCAGCCCCAGCATTTT. Amino acids: CASTSEWGQPQHF.

The chain is built from TRBV28 and TRBJ2-6, with D maybe TRBD1 (5 bases). This CDR3 spans 17 amino acids. Deletions cut 4 bases from V and 0 bases from J, with 13 bases between. Germline CDR1 and CDR2: MDHEN and SYDVKM. The CDR3: CASSSPDRLSGANVLTF. DNA of the CDR3: TGTGCCAGCAGTTCTCCCGACAGACTCTCTGGGGCCAACGTCCTGACTTTC.

The chain employs TRBV6-5 and TRBJ2-7, with 12 bases aligning to TRBD2. After removal of 6 bases from V and 1 base from J, the junction contained 4 bases not matched to a gene. Germline V CDR1 and CDR2: MNHEY, SVGAGI. The CDR3 runs 15 residues. The CDR3 loop is CASSELAGGSYEQYF. The CDR3 DNA reads TGTGCCAGCAGCGAACTAGCGGGGGGTTCCTACGAGCAGTACTTC.

Concerning this clone itself: The identical CDR3 is also encoded by other nucleotide sequences in the sample. The V gene is TRBV11-2, the J gene TRBJ2-5; a possible D gene is TRBD2 (5 bases). Trimming took 5 bases from V and 4 from J, leaving 11 bases between them. This CDR3 is built from 13 residues. In germline, CDR1 is SGHAT, CDR2 FQNNGV. CDR3 sequence (DNA): TGTGCCAGCAGCCTAGCAGGAGGAGAGACCCAGTACTTC. Protein product: CASSLAGGETQYF.

The genes are TRBV5-1 and TRBJ2-7, with 10 bases fitting TRBD2. CDR1 and CDR2 (germline): SGHRS, YFSETQ. CDR3 length: 20 amino acids. V trimming: 4 bases; J trimming: 0 bases; junction bases outside the gene matches: 19. The CDR3 region has the DNA TGCGCCAGCAGCCCTACGCTAATCAGGACTAGCGGAACAAGCTCCTACGAGCAGTACTTC. Protein sequence: CASSPTLIRTSGTSSYEQYF.

Notes on this clone: Other DNA variants within this sample encode the same CDR3. The chain employs TRBV13 and TRBJ1-5, with TRBD1 matching over 10 bases. J lost 4 bases, V lost 5 bases, and 2 bases had no gene match. Germline-derived CDR1 and CDR2 are PRHDT and FYEKMQ (reference sequence). This CDR3 has 14 amino acids. The CDR3 protein is CASSLGQGNQPQHF. CDR3 nucleotide sequence: TGTGCCAGCAGCCTGGGACAGGGGAATCAGCCCCAGCATTTT.

The chain is built from TRBV7-8 and TRBJ2-2, with TRBD1 matching over 7 bases. This CDR3 has 16 residues. From germline, CDR1 is SGHVS and CDR2 FQNEAQ. The ends lost 8 bases at V and 3 bases at J; junction bases unmatched: 12. For the CDR3, the DNA is TGTGCCAGCCACGATCCGGGACAGACGTACACCGGGGAGCTGTTTTTT. It codes for CASHDPGQTYTGELFF. Combining the CDR3 with reference TRBV7-8 and TRBJ2-2 gives the whole variable domain GAGVSQSPRYKVAKRGQDVALRCDPISGHVSLFWYQQALGQGPEFLTYFQNEAQLDKSGLPSDRFFAERPEGSVSTLKIQRTQQEDSAVYLCASHDPGQTYTGELFFGEGSRLTVL.

The table lists this clone with a count of one. The rearrangement joins TRBV27 to TRBJ2-2; tentative D call: TRBD1 (5 bases). CDR3 length: 13 amino acids. CDR1 MNHEY and CDR2 SMNVEV come from the germline V gene (reference sequence). The V end lost 4 bases, the J end lost 5 bases, and 8 bases lay between the germline ends. The CDR3 loop reads CASSSRQTGELFF. The DNA for the CDR3 is TGTGCCAGCAGTTCCCGACAGACCGGGGAGCTGTTTTTT.

The chain carries TRBV11-3 and TRBJ2-1; D is perhaps TRBD2 (6 bases). Trimming removed 6 bases from V and 10 bases from J, with 16 bases in between. Germline assignment: CDR1 SGHNT and CDR2 YENEEA. There are 13 residues in the CDR3. The CDR3: CASSKAGLAEQFF. The CDR3 nucleotides read TGTGCCAGCAGTAAAGCTGGGCTAGCGGAGCAGTTCTTC.

J is TRBJ2-3 and V is TRBV7-8; 9 bases map to TRBD2. The CDR3 contains 17 residues. Trimming removed 1 base from V and 2 bases from J; junction bases left unmatched: 7. CDR1 SGHVS and CDR2 FQNEAQ come from the germline V gene. CDR3 sequence (DNA): TGTGCCAGCAGCTTAGTAGTAGCGGGAGAGACCACAGATACGCAGTATTTT. As protein: CASSLVVAGETTDTQYF.

The chain links TRBV28 to TRBJ1-5; unclear D gene. The CDR3 covers 14 residues. CDR1 is MDHEN, CDR2 SYDVKM, per germline. The germline V and J ends were trimmed by 2 bases and 7 bases, with 12 bases remaining between them. The DNA for the CDR3 is TGTGCCAGCAGTTTAGACCCCACAAGACAGCCCCAGCATTTT. This sequence encodes CASSLDPTRQPQHF.

The chain recombines TRBV5-6 with TRBJ2-2, with D perhaps matching TRBD2 (5 bases). Germline CDR1 SGHDT, CDR2 YYEEEE. Trimming removed 0 bases at V and 6 bases at J, with 9 bases between. This CDR3 comprises 14 residues. The CDR3: CASSLAGTAGELFF. The CDR3 DNA reads as TGTGCCAGCAGCTTGGCGGGAACCGCCGGGGAGCTGTTTTTT. The full variable domain, its missing parts supplied by reference TRBV5-6 and TRBJ2-2, is DAGVTQSPTHLIKTRGQQVTLRCSPKSGHDTVSWYQQALGQGPQFIFQYYEEEERQRGNFPDRFSGHQFPNYSSELNVNALLLGDSALYLCASSLAGTAGELFFGEGSRLTVL.

This chain joins TRBV28 and TRBJ2-2, with TRBD2 matching 10 bases. The CDR3 extends over 17 amino acids. The trim removed 5 bases at V and 0 bases at J, leaving 6 bases unmatched. Germline V CDR1 and CDR2: MDHEN, SYDVKM. CDR3 protein: CASSLQREGPNTGELFF. CDR3 DNA sequence: TGTGCCAGCAGTCTTCAGCGGGAGGGGCCGAACACCGGGGAGCTGTTTTTT.

The V call is TRBV4-3, the J call TRBJ1-4, with a possible D match to TRBD1 (6 bases). CDR3 length equals 15 residues. V lost 4 bases, J lost 5 bases, and 14 bases lay in between. The germline V gene encodes CDR1 LGHNA and CDR2 YSLEER. CDR3: CASSPGGAVNEKLFF. As DNA, the CDR3 is TGCGCCAGCAGCCCCGGGGGGGCGGTCAATGAAAAACTGTTTTTT.

Points on this clone: This specimen includes other DNA sequences encoding the same CDR3. The J gene is TRBJ2-7, the V gene TRBV27; TRBD1 agrees at 7 bases. This CDR3 region has 15 residues. Germline V gene data show CDR1 as MNHEY and CDR2 as SMNVEV (reference sequence). V was pared by 2 bases and J by 2 bases, with 6 bases of the junction left unmatched. The CDR3 nucleotides read TGTGCCAGCAGTTTAACTTCGGGGACAGCCTACGAGCAGTACTTC. It codes for CASSLTSGTAYEQYF.

V gene TRBV27 combines with J gene TRBJ2-2; 10 bases agree with TRBD1. Germline V gives CDR1 MNHEY, CDR2 SMNVEV (reference sequence). V trimming: 5 bases; J trimming: 3 bases; junction bases outside the gene matches: 6. The CDR3 is 16 amino acids. The CDR3 DNA reads as TGTGCCAGCAGTACCTGGACAGGGGGTGACACCGGGGAGCTGTTTTTT. Protein product: CASSTWTGGDTGELFF.

This clone turned up a few times. V gene TRBV19 combines with J gene TRBJ1-5; the D gene is possibly TRBD1 (5 bases). The CDR3 consists of 15 residues. V was clipped by 7 bases and J by 3 bases, with 16 bases between them. The germline V gene has CDR1 LNHDA and CDR2 SQIVND (reference sequence). This CDR3 is CASTSTGTVNQPQHF. The CDR3 DNA reads TGTGCCAGTACCTCCACAGGAACCGTCAATCAGCCCCAGCATTTT.

This chain joins TRBV7-2 and TRBJ2-7; 8 bases are a match to TRBD2. CDR1 SGHTA and CDR2 FQGNSA come from the germline V gene. The CDR3 spans 16 residues. V dropped 5 bases and J dropped 4; count of bases not matched to a gene: 13. CDR3 sequence: CASSAGEAGGLYEQYF. Here the CDR3 DNA reads TGTGCCAGCAGCGCAGGGGAGGCGGGGGGCTTATACGAGCAGTACTTC.

The chain is built from TRBV27 and TRBJ2-7; TRBD1 matches 11 bases. This CDR3 has 17 residues. V lost 3 bases and J lost 2; bases outside the gene matches: 9. Germline-derived CDR1 and CDR2 are MNHEY and SMNVEV (reference sequence). The CDR3 DNA is TGTGCCAGCAGTTTGCTTGGGACAGGGGGTAGTACCTACGAGCAGTACTTC. It codes for CASSLLGTGGSTYEQYF.

The chain joins TRBV6-5 to TRBJ1-4; unclear D gene. CDR1 and CDR2 (germline): MNHEY, SVGAGI. This CDR3 is built from 14 residues. V was pared by 6 bases and J by 0 bases, with 8 bases between. For the CDR3, the DNA is TGTGCCAGCAGAAACAGTGCAACTAATGAAAAACTGTTTTTT. The encoded protein is CASRNSATNEKLFF.